This record covers a single TCR beta chain. No antigen is known for it. These data originate in a study of T cell repertoires in ileal Crohn's disease. Study as a whole: Roughly 40% were active smokers at surgery; median disease duration was around 8 years. Surgery for a complication: stricturing in about 61%, penetrating in approximately 39%.

Time point meaning: neoterminal ileum biopsy at postoperative endoscopy, about 6 months after surgery. Using immunoSEQ multiplex PCR, the repertoire was profiled, and TCRdb retains in-frame clones only, with some absent. Of over 9,000 clones listed, around 80% are singletons. The CDR3 length is 16 residues. Germline V CDR1 and CDR2: MGHRA, YSYEKL. The ends lost 0 bases at V and 1 base at J; junction bases unmatched: 5. Study-wide results and caveats: Mucosal expansions were suggested to be mainly CD8 T cells. Endoscopic recurrence occurred in every patient whose clonality exceeded 26.8%.

The chain joins TRBV4-1 to TRBJ2-7; TRBD2 matches 8 bases. The sequenced material came from ileal tissue. This receptor was obtained from an adult with Crohn's disease. The CDR3 spells CASSQELTSESYEQYF. CDR3 DNA sequence: TGCGCCAGCAGCCAAGAATTGACTAGCGAATCCTACGAGCAGTACTTC.